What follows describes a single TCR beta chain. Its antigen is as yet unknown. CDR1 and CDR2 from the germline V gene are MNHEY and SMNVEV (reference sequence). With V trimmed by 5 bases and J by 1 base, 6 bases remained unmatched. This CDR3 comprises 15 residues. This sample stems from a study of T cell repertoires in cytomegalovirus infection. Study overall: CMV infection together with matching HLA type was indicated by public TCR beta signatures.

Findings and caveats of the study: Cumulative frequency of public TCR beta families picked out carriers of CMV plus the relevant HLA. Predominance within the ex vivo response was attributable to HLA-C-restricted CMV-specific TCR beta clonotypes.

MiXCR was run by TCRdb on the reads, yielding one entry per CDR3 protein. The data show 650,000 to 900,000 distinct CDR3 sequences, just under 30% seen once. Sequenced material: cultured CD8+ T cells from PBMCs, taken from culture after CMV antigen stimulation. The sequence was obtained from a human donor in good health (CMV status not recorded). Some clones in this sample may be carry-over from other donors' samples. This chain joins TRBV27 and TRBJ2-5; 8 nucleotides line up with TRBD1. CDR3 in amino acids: CASSRKGTGQETQYF. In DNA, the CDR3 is TGTGCCAGCAGTCGTAAAGGGACAGGCCAAGAGACCCAGTACTTC.